Shown below are 17 T cell receptor beta chains from a single sample sequenced in a study of beta chain features in type 1 diabetes (dated by TCRdb to 2016 to 2019). Library generation was performed with the immunoSEQ multiplex PCR assay. All of the isolated RNA was reverse transcribed with the High Capacity cDNA Reverse Transcription Kit, so expressed TCRB transcripts were sequenced. Drawn from immuneACCESS, this table holds only the in-frame rearrangements with V and J called that TCRdb kept. Clones are partly lost; checked studies trace under half to an unresolved V gene and leave the rest unexplained. The sample includes some 410,000 clones, with about 15% observed a single time. Around 0.035% of the sample is held by the ten biggest clonotypes. The sequenced material came from naive CD4+ T cells from blood. The meaning of the sample's cell subset or site label: true naive CD4+ T cells. These TCRs come from a man aged 30 to 45 in good health.

This clone turned up a few times. The chain carries TRBV20-1 and TRBJ2-5; no clear D. The V end lost 3 bases, the J end lost 5 bases, and 7 bases lay between the germline ends. The germline CDR1 and CDR2 sequences are DFQATT and SNEGSKA (reference sequence). The CDR3 spans 11 residues. The CDR3 loop is CSASKWETQYF. The CDR3 nucleotides are TGCAGTGCTAGCAAATGGGAGACCCAGTACTTC.

This clone has only a few counts. This chain connects TRBV2 to TRBJ1-2, with unresolved D. Germline CDR1 reads SNHLY; CDR2 reads FYNNEI. The germline V and J ends were trimmed by 2 bases and 3 bases, with 10 bases remaining between them. The CDR3 is 14 amino acids. The CDR3 is CASSEIPEYYGYTF. CDR3 in DNA: TGTGCCAGCAGTGAAATCCCCGAATACTATGGCTACACCTTC.

This clone occurred a few times. The chain has TRBV18 and TRBJ2-5; D unresolved. Per germline, CDR1 KGHSH and CDR2 LQKENI. The CDR3 is 12 amino acids. The V gene lost 4 bases and the J gene lost 4 bases, with 7 bases spanning the gap. The CDR3 region has the DNA TGTGCCAGCTCACTGGCAGGAGAGACCCAGTACTTC. Its translation: CASSLAGETQYF. The whole variable domain, filled in from reference TRBV18 and TRBJ2-5, reads NAGVMQNPRHLVRRRGQEARLRCSPMKGHSHVYWYRQLPEEGLKFMVYLQKENIIDESGMPKERFSAEFPKEGPSILRIQQVVRGDSAAYFCASSLAGETQYFGPGTRLLVL.

This chain links TRBV7-9 with TRBJ1-5, with TRBD1 matching 10 bases. Germline CDR1 SEHNR, CDR2 FQNEAQ (reference sequence). There are 16 residues in the CDR3. Trimming removed 3 bases from V and 3 bases from J; junction bases left unmatched: 5. CDR3 residues: CASSFEGQGFNQPQHF. The CDR3 DNA reads as TGTGCCAGCAGCTTTGAGGGACAGGGGTTCAATCAGCCCCAGCATTTT.

This chain links TRBV4-1 with TRBJ2-7; 7 nucleotides agree with TRBD1. CDR3 length: 14 amino acids. The V gene end was trimmed by 3 bases and the J gene end by 2 bases; junction bases not matched to a gene: 4. CDR1 is MGHRA and CDR2 is YSYEKL in the germline V gene. The DNA of the CDR3 is TGCGCCAGCAGCCATTCTCAGGGGGCCTACGAGCAGTACTTC. Protein: CASSHSQGAYEQYF.

The chain is built from TRBV29-1 and TRBJ2-5, with 7 nucleotides matching TRBD1. Trimming took 0 bases from V and 7 from J; bases not matched to a gene: 17. The CDR3 is 17 residues long. Germline-derived CDR1 and CDR2 are SQVTM and ANQGSEA. In DNA form, the CDR3 reads TGCAGCGTTGAAGAAACCCCACAGGGGCCTGTAAGTGGGACCCAGTACTTC. It yields the protein CSVEETPQGPVSGTQYF.

The V call is TRBV14, the J call TRBJ1-6; D remains ambiguous. Germline V gives CDR1 SGHDN, CDR2 FVKESK. V was trimmed by 1 base and J by 4 bases, leaving 5 bases between them. The CDR3 covers 14 residues. Here the CDR3 DNA reads TGTGCCAGCAGCCAAGTTGGTTATAATTCACCCCTCCACTTT. Its translation: CASSQVGYNSPLHF.

This clone was detected ten times or more. The V and J genes are TRBV13 and TRBJ2-3; TRBD2 agrees at 11 bases. Germline loops: CDR1 PRHDT, CDR2 FYEKMQ (reference sequence). With V trimmed by 7 bases and J by 2 bases, 5 bases remained unmatched. The CDR3 runs 15 residues. The CDR3 coding sequence is TGTGCCAGCACCGAGACTAGCGGGGCCACAGATACGCAGTATTTT. As protein: CASTETSGATDTQYF. Together with reference TRBV13 and TRBJ2-3, the CDR3 gives the full variable domain: AAGVIQSPRHLIKEKRETATLKCYPIPRHDTVYWYQQGPGQDPQFLISFYEKMQSDKGSIPDRFSAQQFSDYHSELNMSSLELGDSALYFCASTETSGATDTQYFGPGTRLTVL.

This chain connects TRBV27 to TRBJ2-5; D ambiguous. Trimming cost V 4 bases and J 4 bases, with 10 bases left between them. Germline lookup yields CDR1 MNHEY and CDR2 SMNVEV (reference sequence). CDR3 length: 13 residues. CDR3 sequence: CASSSYLSETQYF. CDR3 in DNA: TGTGCCAGCAGTTCTTACCTATCAGAGACCCAGTACTTC.

This clone was recorded a few times. The rearrangement links TRBV7-6 to TRBJ1-2, with 9 bases lining up with TRBD1. The trim removed 2 bases at V and 6 bases at J, leaving 10 bases unmatched. Germline V lookup: CDR1 SGHVS, CDR2 FNYEAQ. CDR3 length equals 16 residues. CDR3 bases: TGTGCCAGCAGCTTAAGTTCCGGACAGGGGTTAAATGGCTACACCTTC. It is translated as CASSLSSGQGLNGYTF.

The chain combines TRBV9 with TRBJ2-1; the match to TRBD2 covers 11 bases. The germline CDR1 and CDR2 sequences are SGDLS and YYNGEE. The length of the CDR3 is 15 residues. Germline trimming cut 2 bases from V and 8 bases from J; bases unmatched to any gene: 6. The CDR3 sequence: CASSVTGTSGDEQFF. CDR3 DNA sequence: TGTGCCAGCAGCGTTACCGGGACTAGCGGCGATGAGCAGTTCTTC.

Here the CDR3 reads CASSLPRASGPSFF. The CDR3 nucleotides read TGTGCCAGCAGCTTACCAAGGGCCTCCGGCCCCAGTTTCTTC. V is TRBV7-2 and J is TRBJ2-1, with D unresolved. The CDR3 consists of 14 residues. The germline V gene has CDR1 SGHTA and CDR2 FQGNSA. Trimming shortened V by 2 bases and J by 16 bases, and 21 bases separated the two germline ends.

The genes are TRBV10-3 and TRBJ2-4; D call uncertain. The length of the CDR3 is 14 residues. V dropped 3 bases and J dropped 0 bases, with 6 bases sitting between them. Looked up from germline, CDR1 is ENHRY and CDR2 is SYGVKD. The CDR3, as DNA: TGTGCCATCAGTGAAACCGTAGCCAAAAACATTCAGTACTTC. This translates into CAISETVAKNIQYF.

The V and J genes are TRBV6-1 and TRBJ2-4; 8 bases fit TRBD1. Germline V gene sequence: CDR1 MNHNS, CDR2 SASEGT. After removal of 6 bases from V and 3 bases from J, the junction contained 4 bases not matched to a gene. The length of the CDR3 is 14 residues. The CDR3, as DNA: TGTGCCAGCAGGGACAGGGAATACAAAAACATTCAGTACTTC. It specifies CASRDREYKNIQYF.

V usage is TRBV29-1 and J usage is TRBJ2-5; the match to TRBD1 covers 10 bases. The V and J ends lost 6 bases and 2 bases, in that order; junction bases with no gene match: 3. From germline, CDR1 is SQVTM and CDR2 ANQGSEA. The CDR3 totals 13 residues. CDR3 DNA sequence: TGCAGCGTCCGGGACAGGGGACAAGAGACCCAGTACTTC. This translates into CSVRDRGQETQYF.

This clone has only a few counts. The chain links TRBV15 to TRBJ2-3; D may be TRBD1 (6 bases). The length of the CDR3 is 16 residues. Germline lookup yields CDR1 LNHNV and CDR2 YYDKDF (reference sequence). The V and J ends lost 8 bases and 3 bases respectively, with 21 bases between them. The CDR3 sequence: CATAFLAGAATDTQYF. CDR3 bases: TGTGCCACCGCCTTTCTTGCAGGGGCAGCGACAGATACGCAGTATTTT.

The CDR3 coding sequence is TGTGCCAGCAGCCAACAGCGGGGGGGCTCGCAAGAGACCCAGTACTTC. It translates to CASSQQRGGSQETQYF. V gene TRBV7-2 combines with J gene TRBJ2-5; TRBD2 aligns across 10 bases. V gave up 5 bases and J gave up 2 bases; unmatched junction bases: 8. The CDR3 consists of 16 residues. The germline gives CDR1 SGHTA, CDR2 FQGNSA. Using reference TRBV7-2 and TRBJ2-5 for the parts outside the CDR3, the full variable domain is GAGVSQSPSNKVTEKGKDVELRCDPISGHTALYWYRQSLGQGLEFLIYFQGNSAPDKSGLPSDRFSAERTGGSVSTLTIQRTQQEDSAVYLCASSQQRGGSQETQYFGPGTRLLVL.